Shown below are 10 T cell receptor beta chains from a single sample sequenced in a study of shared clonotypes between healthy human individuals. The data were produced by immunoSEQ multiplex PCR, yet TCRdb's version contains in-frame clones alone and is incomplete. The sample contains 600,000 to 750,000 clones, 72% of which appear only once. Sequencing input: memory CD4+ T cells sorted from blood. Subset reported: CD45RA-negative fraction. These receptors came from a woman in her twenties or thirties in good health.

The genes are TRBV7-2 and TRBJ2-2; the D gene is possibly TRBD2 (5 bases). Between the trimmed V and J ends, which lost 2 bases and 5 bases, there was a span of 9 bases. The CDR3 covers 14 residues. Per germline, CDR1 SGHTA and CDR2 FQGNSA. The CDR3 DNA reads TGTGCCAGCAGCTTAACTAGAAGTACCGGGGAGCTGTTTTTT. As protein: CASSLTRSTGELFF.

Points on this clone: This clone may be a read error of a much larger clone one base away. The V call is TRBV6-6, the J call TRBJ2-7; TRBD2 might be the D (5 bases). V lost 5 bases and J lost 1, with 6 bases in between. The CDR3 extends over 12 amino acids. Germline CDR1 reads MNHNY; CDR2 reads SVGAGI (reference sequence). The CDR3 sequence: CASSRGSYEQYF. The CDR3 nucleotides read TGTGCCAGCAGTCGGGGTTCCTACGAGCAGTACTTC.

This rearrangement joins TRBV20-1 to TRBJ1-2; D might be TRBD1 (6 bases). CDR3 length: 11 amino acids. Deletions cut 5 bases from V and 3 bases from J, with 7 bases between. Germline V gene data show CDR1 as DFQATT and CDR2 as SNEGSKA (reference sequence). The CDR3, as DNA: TGCAGTGCTCGACAGGACTATGGCTACACCTTC. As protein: CSARQDYGYTF.

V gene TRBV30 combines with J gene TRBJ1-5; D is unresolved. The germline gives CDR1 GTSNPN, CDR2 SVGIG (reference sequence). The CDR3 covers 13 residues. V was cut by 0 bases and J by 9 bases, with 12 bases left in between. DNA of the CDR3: TGTGCCTGGAGTGTAGGCTACGTGGGGCCCCAGCATTTT. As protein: CAWSVGYVGPQHF.

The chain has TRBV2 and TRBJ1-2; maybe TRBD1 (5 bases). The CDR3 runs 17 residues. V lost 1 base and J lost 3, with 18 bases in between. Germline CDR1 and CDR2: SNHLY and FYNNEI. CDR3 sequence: CASSEGTQVGRDYGYTF. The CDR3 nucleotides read TGTGCCAGCAGTGAAGGGACACAGGTCGGGAGGGACTATGGCTACACCTTC.

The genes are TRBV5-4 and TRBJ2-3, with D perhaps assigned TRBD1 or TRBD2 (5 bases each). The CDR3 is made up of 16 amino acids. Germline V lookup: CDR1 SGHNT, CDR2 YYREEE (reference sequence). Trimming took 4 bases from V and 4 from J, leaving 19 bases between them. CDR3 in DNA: TGTGCCAGCAGCCCGCCCGGGGACGGGCGGGCAGATACGCAGTATTTT. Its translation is CASSPPGDGRADTQYF. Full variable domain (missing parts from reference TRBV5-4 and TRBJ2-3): ETGVTQSPTHLIKTRGQQVTLRCSSQSGHNTVSWYQQALGQGPQFIFQYYREEENGRGNFPPRFSGLQFPNYSSELNVNALELDDSALYLCASSPPGDGRADTQYFGPGTRLTVL.

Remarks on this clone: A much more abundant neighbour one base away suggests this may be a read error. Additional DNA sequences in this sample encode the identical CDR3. The DNA for the CDR3 is TGTGCCAGCAGCTCCCGTGGCACCGGGGAGCTGTTTTTT. Translation gives CASSSRGTGELFF. The chain joins TRBV11-2 to TRBJ2-2; D gene ambiguous. The CDR3 runs to 13 residues. Deletions cut 4 bases from V and 4 bases from J, with 7 bases between. The germline V gene encodes CDR1 SGHAT and CDR2 FQNNGV.

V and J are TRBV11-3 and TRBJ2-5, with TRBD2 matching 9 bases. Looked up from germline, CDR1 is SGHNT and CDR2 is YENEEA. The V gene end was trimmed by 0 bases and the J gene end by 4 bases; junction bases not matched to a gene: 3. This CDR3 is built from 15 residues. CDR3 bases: TGTGCCAGCAGCTTAGACGGGGGACTAGCAGAGACCCAGTACTTC. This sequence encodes CASSLDGGLAETQYF.

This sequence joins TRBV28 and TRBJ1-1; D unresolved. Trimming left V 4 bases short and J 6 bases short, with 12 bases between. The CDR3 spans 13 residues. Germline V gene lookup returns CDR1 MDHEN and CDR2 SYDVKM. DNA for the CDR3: TGTGCCAGCAGTTCCCTCCCATTCCCTGAAGCTTTCTTT. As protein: CASSSLPFPEAFF. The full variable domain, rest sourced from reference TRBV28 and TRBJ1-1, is DVKVTQSSRYLVKRTGEKVFLECVQDMDHENMFWYRQDPGLGLRLIYFSYDVKMKEKGDIPEGYSVSREKKERFSLILESASTNQTSMYLCASSSLPFPEAFFGQGTRLTVV.

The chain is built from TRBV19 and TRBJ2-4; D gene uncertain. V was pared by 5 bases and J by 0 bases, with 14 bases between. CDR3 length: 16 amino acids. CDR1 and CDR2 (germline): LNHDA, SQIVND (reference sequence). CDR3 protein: CASSALGVGAKNIQYF. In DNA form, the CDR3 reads TGTGCCAGTAGTGCCCTAGGAGTTGGAGCCAAAAACATTCAGTACTTC.